This T cell receptor (beta chain) was found in a study of OX40 agonist ivuxolimab in advanced cancers. TCRdb's table, derived via immunoSEQ multiplex PCR, lists solely in-frame clones and lacks some. The sample has 28,000 or so clones, around nine tenths seen once; the top ten hold more than 25%. Germline V gene data show CDR1 as LGHNA and CDR2 as YSLEER. There are 14 residues in the CDR3. V was clipped by 4 bases and J by 3 bases, with 13 bases between them. The sample consisted of CD4+ or CD8+ T cells sorted from blood, taken in a trial of the OX40 agonist ivuxolimab. The chain combines TRBV4-3 with TRBJ2-7, with D hard to call. This receptor was taken from an adult with an advanced solid tumor such as melanoma, head and neck, liver or kidney cancer. The CDR3 DNA reads as TGCGCCAGCAGCCCGACCCTTAAATACTACGAGCAGTACTTC. This encodes CASSPTLKYYEQYF.